This entry lists 30 T cell receptor beta chains sequenced from one sample in a study of tumor and adjacent non-tumor tissue in lung cancer (dated by TCRdb to between 2018 and 2020). The method behind the library was multiplex PCR. Sequenced on an Illumina HiSeq 2500. TCRbeta libraries were constructed through three rounds of nested PCR with primers (Table S4) according to protocols modified from ARM-PCR. The raw public data were reprocessed by TCRdb itself: fastp quality trimming at Q25, MiXCR clonotype calling, in-frame beta chains only. For every CDR3 protein sequence, its rows merge into one entry that carries the most common genes and DNA. This sample has 68,000 or so distinct CDR3 sequences in its table, and about 60% of those were observed once. The ten largest make up 20% to 25% of the sample. RNA was isolated from bulk unsorted tissue, and RNA quality was assessed with a NanoDrop ND-1000 and an Agilent 2100.

Sequencing input: lung tumor tissue. These receptors were collected from a man over 45 with non-small cell lung cancer.

Points on this clonotype: This may arise from a read error, as a much more abundant clone is one base away. The CDR3 DNA reads TGTGCCAACTCAGCGAGCGGGGGCAATGAGCAGTTCTTC. Its translation: CANSASGGNEQFF. The chain has TRBV6-5 and TRBJ2-1; TRBD2 aligns across 8 bases. J was trimmed by 6 bases and V by 10 bases; bases with no gene match: 8. Germline CDR1 is MNHEY and CDR2 is SVGAGI. CDR3 length equals 13 residues.

Of note for this clonotype: Germline is not matched at one junction end, which may reflect a read error. The chain recombines TRBV20-1 with TRBJ2-1; the D gene is possibly TRBD2 (6 bases). The CDR3 consists of 14 residues. Germline V gene sequence: CDR1 DFQATT, CDR2 SNEGSKA (reference sequence). CDR3 sequence: CSASLAALYSEQFF. The CDR3 bases are TGCAGTGCTAGCTTAGCGGCTCTCTACAGTGAGCAGTTCTTC.

As to this clonotype: A read error may be the cause here, since a much bigger clone is one base away. The chain links TRBV6-5 to TRBJ2-3; a weak D match, TRBD1 (5 bases). This CDR3 has 11 residues. CDR1 MNHEY and CDR2 SVGAGI come from the germline V gene. The CDR3 coding sequence is TGTGCCAGCAGTTCGACAGATATGCAGTATTTT. It codes for CASSSTDMQYF.

The V gene is TRBV6-6, the J gene TRBJ2-1, with 11 bases that match TRBD1. This CDR3 has 14 amino acids. Germline assignment: CDR1 MNHNY and CDR2 SVGAGI (reference sequence). CDR3 residues: CDGSYDGQGASQFF. In DNA, the CDR3 is TGTGACGGTAGTTACGACGGACAGGGGGCCTCCCAGTTCTTC.

This clonotype was seen a single time. A junction boundary mismatches the germline segment, possibly from a read error. The genes are TRBV5-6 and TRBJ2-2, with D hard to call. There are 14 residues in the CDR3. Germline V CDR1 and CDR2: SGHDT, YYEEEE. CDR3 nucleotides: TGTGCCAGCAGCGTGATAAGGAACACAGGGGAGCTGTTTTTT. Its translation is CASSVIRNTGELFF.

Many counts were recorded for this clonotype. CDR3 sequence (DNA): TGCAGTGCTAGACCTGGGCAGAGAACTAACTATGGCTACACCTTC. Translating it yields CSARPGQRTNYGYTF. The gene calls are TRBV20-1 and TRBJ1-2; D is uncertain. Germline V gene sequence: CDR1 DFQATT, CDR2 SNEGSKA (reference sequence). The CDR3 is 15 residues long. Trimming cost V 2 bases and J 0 bases, with 13 bases left between them.

The chain has TRBV6-6 and TRBJ1-6; D is unresolved. The CDR3 is 17 amino acids. Germline V CDR1 and CDR2: MNHNY, SVGAGI (reference sequence). V was shortened by 9 bases and J by 0 bases, with 18 bases between the two germline ends. The CDR3 protein is CARSHDETCSYNSPLHF. In DNA, the CDR3 is TGTGCCAGGAGTCACGATGAGACGTGCTCCTATAATTCACCCCTCCACTTT.

Of note for this clonotype: The junction and the germline gene differ at one end; a read error may be behind it. The chain links TRBV5-6 to TRBJ1-4, with D unclear. The CDR3 has 13 residues. The germline CDR1 and CDR2 sequences are SGHDT and YYEEEE. This CDR3 is CAISLDPDEKLFF. As DNA, the CDR3 is TGTGCCATCAGCTTGGACCCGGATGAAAAACTGTTTTTT.

This chain links TRBV5-1 with TRBJ2-7; TRBD1 agrees at 9 bases. Germline values: CDR1 SGHRS, CDR2 YFSETQ. CDR3 length: 16 residues. V trimming: 4 bases; J trimming: 1 base; junction bases outside the gene matches: 9. Here the CDR3 reads CASSLKSGTGSYEQYF. DNA for the CDR3: TGCGCCAGCAGCCTAAAATCCGGGACAGGGTCCTACGAGCAGTACTTC.

Worth noting for this clonotype: One end of the junction does not line up with germline, which may come from a read error. This chain connects TRBV20-1 to TRBJ2-5, with 7 bases identical to TRBD1. The CDR3 spans 12 residues. Germline V gives CDR1 DFQATT, CDR2 SNEGSKA (reference sequence). This chain's CDR3 is CSASTGKEAQYF. For the CDR3, the DNA is TGCAGTGCTTCGACAGGGAAAGAGGCCCAGTACTTC.

Note on this clonotype: A much larger clone differs from this one at a single base, so this may be a read error. This chain uses TRBV20-1 with TRBJ2-5, with D perhaps being TRBD1 or TRBD2 (5 bases each). The CDR3 has 14 amino acids. V was clipped by 5 bases and J by 5 bases, with 18 bases between them. Looked up from germline, CDR1 is DFQATT and CDR2 is SNEGSKA (reference sequence). This CDR3 reads CSAGGDAVGETQYF. CDR3 DNA sequence: TGCAGTGCTGGTGGGGACGCCGTCGGGGAGACCCAGTACTTC.

This clonotype has at least ten counts. The rearrangement joins TRBV4-2 to TRBJ2-1; D is unclear. CDR3 size: 14 residues. Per germline, CDR1 LGHNA and CDR2 YNFKEQ. V lost 4 bases, J lost 8 bases, and 15 bases lay in between. CDR3 in amino acids: CASSPAPGGDEQFF. CDR3 sequence (DNA): TGTGCCAGCAGCCCCGCCCCCGGTGGCGATGAGCAGTTCTTC.

About this clonotype: Being one base from a much bigger clone, this may be a read error. V usage is TRBV6-6 and J usage is TRBJ1-1; 7 bases match TRBD1. CDR1 MNHNY and CDR2 SVGAGI come from the germline V gene (reference sequence). The CDR3 is 15 amino acids. V was clipped by 2 bases and J by 0 bases; unmatched bases: 3. CDR3 sequence reads: CASSYGQVMNTEAFF. CDR3 DNA: TGTGCCAGCAGTTACGGACAGGTGATGAACACTGAAGCTTTCTTT.

To note about this clonotype: One end of the junction is discordant with germline, which a read error may explain. The chain is built from TRBV29-1 and TRBJ1-1; D may be TRBD1 (6 bases). CDR1 is SQVTM, CDR2 ANQGSEA, per germline. The CDR3 is made up of 14 amino acids. The CDR3 here is CSVEAVQGNTEAFF. The CDR3 region has the DNA TGCAGCGTTGAAGCGGTCCAGGGGAACACTGAGGCTTTCTTT.

This rearrangement joins TRBV6-1 to TRBJ1-5, with a possible D match to TRBD1 (5 bases). Germline V gives CDR1 MNHNS, CDR2 SASEGT. Trimming cost V 1 base and J 3 bases, with 10 bases left between them. This CDR3 has 15 amino acids. The CDR3 region is CASSEDWGNNQPQHF. The CDR3 DNA follows: TGTGCCAGCAGTGAAGACTGGGGCAACAATCAGCCCCAGCATTTT.

Points on this clonotype: A read error may produce the germline difference seen at one junction end. V is TRBV20-1 and J is TRBJ1-6; no reliable D call. Germline V gene lookup returns CDR1 DFQATT and CDR2 SNEGSKA (reference sequence). CDR3 length equals 12 residues. The CDR3: CNASFVNSPLHF. The DNA of the CDR3 is TGCAATGCTAGTTTCGTAAATTCACCCCTCCACTTT.

The chain combines TRBV10-2 with TRBJ2-5, with D possibly TRBD1 on 5 matching bases. The CDR3 is made up of 14 amino acids. V dropped 7 bases and J dropped 7 bases, with 19 bases sitting between them. Germline V lookup: CDR1 WSHSY, CDR2 SAAADI. As DNA, the CDR3 is TGCGCCAGCACTGTGTTAAAGGGGTGTGGGACCCAGTACTTC. This translates into CASTVLKGCGTQYF.

Remarks on this clonotype: At one end, the junction sequence differs from germline, possibly due to a read error. The chain is built from TRBV7-9 and TRBJ1-2, with 8 nucleotides matching TRBD1. There are 13 residues in the CDR3. The germline gives CDR1 SEHNR, CDR2 FQNEAQ (reference sequence). The CDR3 is CASSQQQGDGYAF. The CDR3 nucleotides are TGTGCCAGCAGCCAGCAACAGGGGGATGGCTACGCCTTC.

In its sample, this clonotype is medium-sized (0.01 to 0.1%). The chain is built from TRBV6-6 and TRBJ2-7; D may be TRBD1 (5 bases). CDR1 is MNHNY, CDR2 SVGAGI, per germline (reference sequence). V gave up 2 bases and J gave up 6 bases, with 14 bases separating them. This CDR3 comprises 14 residues. This CDR3 is CASSYDGQGGEQYF. The DNA of the CDR3 is TGTGCCAGCAGTTACGATGGCCAGGGTGGCGAGCAGTACTTC.

Comment on this clonotype: Since the CDR3 does not end with the conserved phenylalanine or tryptophan, this likely comes from a read error. The J gene is TRBJ2-4, the V gene TRBV20-1, with 9 bases that match TRBD2. V dropped 7 bases and J dropped 9; count of bases not matched to a gene: 13. Germline CDR1 and CDR2: DFQATT and SNEGSKA (reference sequence). The CDR3 has 14 amino acids. CDR3 DNA sequence: TGCAGTGTTAGGGGCGGGGGGGCCTTCGGCATTCAGTACCTC. Protein sequence: CSVRGGGAFGIQYL.

The rearrangement joins TRBV30 to TRBJ2-6, with D possibly being TRBD2 (5 bases). Germline loops: CDR1 GTSNPN, CDR2 SVGIG (reference sequence). The CDR3 is made up of 19 amino acids. V was shortened by 4 bases and J by 0 bases, with 22 bases between the two germline ends. The CDR3 loop is CAWTAWTGIGVSGANVLTF. The CDR3 DNA reads TGTGCCTGGACGGCATGGACCGGGATTGGGGTCTCTGGGGCCAACGTCCTGACTTTC.

As concerns this clonotype: A much bigger clone sits one base away, suggesting this may be a read error. The chain combines TRBV12-3 or TRBV12-4 with TRBJ2-6; TRBD1 is a possible D gene (6 bases). Trimming removed 7 bases from V and 2 bases from J, with 12 bases in between. The CDR3 is 15 residues long. The CDR3 sequence: CASTNRETGANVLTF. The DNA of the CDR3 is TGTGCCAGCACCAACAGGGAGACTGGGGCCAACGTCCTGACTTTC.

A few counts support this clonotype. The chain carries TRBV24-1 and TRBJ2-5; maybe TRBD2 (6 bases). Looked up from germline, CDR1 is KGHDR and CDR2 is SFDVKD. The CDR3 totals 14 residues. Between the trimmed V and J ends, which lost 3 bases and 4 bases, there was a span of 11 bases. The CDR3 reads CATSDGGLGETQYF. CDR3 nucleotides: TGTGCCACCAGTGATGGGGGGTTAGGAGAGACCCAGTACTTC.

This chain links TRBV28 with TRBJ2-3; 9 bases map to TRBD2. The V segment lost 4 bases and the J segment 4 bases; nucleotides outside the gene matches: 6. Germline V gene data show CDR1 as MDHEN and CDR2 as SYDVKM. This CDR3 region has 15 residues. The CDR3: CASSSGREGPDTQYF. In DNA, the CDR3 is TGTGCCAGCAGTTCAGGGCGGGAGGGGCCAGATACGCAGTATTTT.

Regarding this clonotype: Compared with germline, one end of the junction differs, possibly owing to a read error. This sequence joins TRBV12-3 or TRBV12-4 and TRBJ2-1; D is uncertain. This CDR3 is 15 amino acids long. The CDR3 loop is CASRLVAGAKNEQFF. The CDR3 DNA reads as TGTGCCAGCAGGTTAGTAGCTGGAGCGAAGAATGAGCAGTTCTTC.

Turning to this clonotype: Possible read error: a much larger clone is one base away. The V and J genes are TRBV6-2 or TRBV6-3 and TRBJ1-5; no reliable D call. Germline lookup yields CDR1 MNHEY and CDR2 SVGEGT. The length of the CDR3 is 12 residues. The CDR3 nucleotides read TGTGCCGGCAGCGAGAATAATCAGCCCCAGCATTTT. This sequence encodes CAGSENNQPQHF.

In regard to this clonotype: At one end, the junction sequence differs from germline, possibly due to a read error. The chain employs TRBV29-1 and TRBJ1-2; 7 positions agree with TRBD1. Germline CDR1 SQVTM, CDR2 ANQGSEA. The CDR3 length is 13 residues. The CDR3 sequence is CSAEGGPNYGYIF. CDR3 in DNA: TGCAGCGCTGAAGGGGGCCCTAACTATGGCTACATCTTC.

Comments on this clonotype: A much larger clone sits a single nucleotide away, making a read error possible. The chain uses TRBV7-9 and TRBJ2-2; D gene uncertain. The CDR3 is 13 residues long. Germline V gene data show CDR1 as SEHNR and CDR2 as FQNEAQ (reference sequence). The ends were cut back, 2 bases at V and 7 bases at J, with 8 bases in the middle. The CDR3 sequence: CASSLMGIGELFF. CDR3 nucleotides: TGTGCCAGCAGCTTAATGGGCATCGGGGAGCTGTTTTTT.

Worth noting for this clonotype: This is likely a read error, given that the CDR3 carries no conserved phenylalanine or tryptophan at its end. Because the CDR3's place on the DNA is in doubt, the DNA is left out and the CDR3 is given as listed by TCRdb. This chain connects TRBV6-2 or TRBV6-3 to TRBJ1-1; the listed D gene, TRBD1, was not tested against the DNA. CDR1 and CDR2 from the germline V gene are MNHEY and SVGEGT. Inclusive of both ends, the CDR3 amounts to 13 amino acids. The CDR3 protein is CASRGQGATEALS.

To note about this clonotype: Possible read error: a much larger clone is one base away. The V gene is TRBV6-5, the J gene TRBJ2-2; tentative D call: TRBD2 (7 bases). This CDR3 contains 14 residues. Germline CDR1 and CDR2: MNHEY and SVGAGI. The CDR3 nucleotides read TGTGCCAGCACACTGGGGGGGCAAACCGCGGAGCTGTTTTTT. This encodes CASTLGGQTAELFF.